The source of this T cell receptor (beta chain) is a study of T cells in tumors after PD-1 blockade. Study-wide context: Patients received pembrolizumab 200 mg every 3 weeks or cemiplimab 350 mg every 2 weeks. Findings and caveats of the study: Blood contained approximately 41% of the tumor's TCR clonotypes.

Germline V CDR1 and CDR2: SGHRS, YFSETQ. J gave up 5 bases and V 4 bases, and 8 bases lay outside the gene matches. The CDR3 extends over 16 amino acids. TCRdb keeps only in-frame clones here, not all; method: immunoSEQ multiplex PCR. The profile shows about 25,000 clones, nearly 85% of them singletons. Template: tumor biopsy or peripheral blood genomic DNA, 616-6,004 ng per sample. On this clone: Its antigen is unknown.

The specimen was PBMCs, collected after anti-PD-1 treatment. The TCR was taken from a human donor with basal cell carcinoma. This sequence joins TRBV5-1 and TRBJ2-2; 10 bases map to TRBD1. In nucleotides, the CDR3 is TGCGCCAGCAGCCACGACAGGGGGCAGAGAACCGGGGAGCTGTTTTTT. It is translated as CASSHDRGQRTGELFF.